The 28 T cell receptor beta chains given below trace back to one sample, sequenced in a study of metastatic and nonmetastatic thyroid tumors. Among the patients, none had received any treatment before thyroid surgery. MiXCR was used by TCRdb to re-call the PCR reads. Of 20,000 to 25,000 clones listed, 14% to 15% are singletons. Sequenced sample: tumor tissue. Receptors were obtained from a female donor with papillary thyroid cancer or a benign thyroid nodule (not recorded which). Some clones in this sample may be carry-over from other donors' samples.

This clone came up many times. J is TRBJ2-2 and V is TRBV7-6, with 8 bases lining up with TRBD1. The CDR3 covers 18 residues. The V and J ends lost 0 bases and 0 bases, in that order; junction bases with no gene match: 6. CDR1 is SGHVS, CDR2 FNYEAQ, per germline. CDR3 DNA sequence: TGTGCCAGCAGCTTAGCGCTACCAGGGGGCACGAACACCGGGGAGCTGTTTTTT. Protein product: CASSLALPGGTNTGELFF.

This clone has at least ten counts. The V call is TRBV6-1, the J call TRBJ1-1; D is unresolved. Germline V gene data show CDR1 as MNHNS and CDR2 as SASEGT. The CDR3 consists of 14 residues. V was trimmed by 6 bases and J by 1 base, leaving 12 bases between them. The chain's CDR3 is CASRTDGGNTEAFF. The CDR3 nucleotides read TGTGCCAGCAGGACGGACGGCGGGAACACTGAAGCTTTCTTT.

This sequence joins TRBV5-1 and TRBJ2-1; D unresolved. The CDR3 is made up of 13 amino acids. Per the germline V gene, CDR1 is SGHRS and CDR2 is YFSETQ. V lost 1 base and J 9 bases, leaving 11 bases between the germline ends. Written as DNA, the CDR3 is TGCGCCAGCAGCTTGACCCTAGTGGGTGAGCAGTTCTTC. Translation: CASSLTLVGEQFF.

The chain uses TRBV28 and TRBJ1-3, with D tentatively TRBD1 (5 bases). Germline assignment: CDR1 MDHEN and CDR2 SYDVKM. The CDR3 consists of 15 residues. Trimming took off 8 bases at V and 0 bases at J, with 14 bases between the two ends. The CDR3 region is CASGRGRYSGNTIYF. The CDR3 DNA is TGTGCCAGCGGGAGGGGCAGATACTCTGGAAACACCATATATTTT.

This clone was recorded many times. The rearrangement uses TRBV6-1 and TRBJ2-3, with 11 bases fitting TRBD2. The germline V gene encodes CDR1 MNHNS and CDR2 SASEGT. With 3 bases clipped from V and 3 bases from J, the junction kept 8 bases outside the gene matches. The CDR3 consists of 17 residues. In DNA, the CDR3 is TGTGCCAGCAGTGACCAAATCCCTAGCGGGGGGACAGATACGCAGTATTTT. Amino acids: CASSDQIPSGGTDTQYF.

The chain uses TRBV20-1 and TRBJ1-3; the D is unclear. CDR3 length: 12 amino acids. Trimming removed 3 bases at V and 8 bases at J, with 11 bases between. Germline CDR1 and CDR2: DFQATT and SNEGSKA (reference sequence). Here the CDR3 reads CSASPSWDTIYF. In DNA form, the CDR3 reads TGCAGTGCTAGCCCCTCATGGGACACCATATATTTT.

This clone was seen more than once but under ten times. V is TRBV6-1 and J is TRBJ2-7; D is uncertain. This CDR3 is built from 14 residues. Trimming took 3 bases from V and 3 from J, leaving 12 bases between them. CDR1 is MNHNS and CDR2 is SASEGT in the germline V gene. The chain's CDR3 is CASSEMAAYYEQYF. CDR3 nucleotide sequence: TGTGCCAGCAGTGAGATGGCGGCGTACTACGAGCAGTACTTC.

This clone was detected many times. The V gene is TRBV2, the J gene TRBJ1-1; TRBD1 aligns across 9 bases. With 5 bases clipped from V and 12 bases from J, the junction kept 7 bases outside the gene matches. Per the germline V gene, CDR1 is SNHLY and CDR2 is FYNNEI. There are 12 residues in the CDR3. CDR3 nucleotide sequence: TGTGCCAGCAGTATCGGACAGGGGACAACTTTCTTT. It yields the protein CASSIGQGTTFF.

The V gene is TRBV6-1, the J gene TRBJ1-2, with TRBD1 matching over 9 bases. V gave up 6 bases and J gave up 6 bases; unmatched junction bases: 8. Per the germline V gene, CDR1 is MNHNS and CDR2 is SASEGT. The CDR3 has 14 amino acids. The CDR3 DNA reads TGTGCCAGCAGACGCACAGGGGGCGCGGATGGCTACACCTTC. Its protein product is CASRRTGGADGYTF.

In its sample, this clone was seen many times. The chain links TRBV7-6 to TRBJ2-5, with no clear D. The length of the CDR3 is 16 residues. The germline gives CDR1 SGHVS, CDR2 FNYEAQ. Between the trimmed V and J ends, which lost 8 bases and 5 bases, there was a span of 24 bases. The CDR3 DNA reads TGTGCCAGCCGCCAGAAGGTGTCACTACCCTCTGAGACCCAGTACTTC. Its translation is CASRQKVSLPSETQYF.

Details on this clone: With a much larger clone just one base away, this may be a read error. The chain uses TRBV5-1 and TRBJ2-5; 9 bases align to TRBD2. J gave up 6 bases and V 5 bases, and 11 bases lay outside the gene matches. The CDR3 consists of 15 residues. Germline V lookup: CDR1 SGHRS, CDR2 YFSETQ. The CDR3 nucleotides are TGCGCCAGCAGGAAGGGGACTAGCCTACAAAAGACCCAGTACTTC. It yields the protein CASRKGTSLQKTQYF.

This clone appeared a few times. The CDR3 nucleotides are TGTGCCAGCAGCCAATACGGAGGACCCCAAGAGACCCAGTACTTC. This translates into CASSQYGGPQETQYF. The V and J genes are TRBV11-2 and TRBJ2-5, with D possibly matching TRBD2 (5 bases). V lost 5 bases and J 1 base, leaving 14 bases between the germline ends. Per the germline V gene, CDR1 is SGHAT and CDR2 is FQNNGV. The CDR3 is 15 amino acids.

There are a few counts of this clone. The CDR3 DNA reads TGTGCCAGCAGATCGGCAGGGGGATTATTTCGGTATAATTCACCCCTCCACTTT. Residues: CASRSAGGLFRYNSPLHF. J is TRBJ1-6 and V is TRBV12-3 or TRBV12-4; TRBD1 aligns across 7 bases. CDR3 length equals 18 residues. The ends lost 6 bases at V and 4 bases at J; junction bases unmatched: 15.

This clone was seen ten or more times. The chain joins TRBV5-4 to TRBJ2-7, with TRBD2 identical over 11 bases. The CDR3 covers 14 residues. From germline, CDR1 is SGHNT and CDR2 YYREEE (reference sequence). The ends lost 2 bases at V and 5 bases at J; junction bases unmatched: 3. This CDR3 is CASSFSGRVHEQYF. The CDR3 DNA is TGTGCCAGCAGCTTTAGCGGGAGGGTCCACGAGCAGTACTTC.

This clone was seen only a few times. One junction end disagrees with the germline gene, perhaps due to a read error. The chain recombines TRBV6-1 with TRBJ1-5; D is unclear. Germline-derived CDR1 and CDR2 are MNHNS and SASEGT. The CDR3 consists of 15 residues. The CDR3 DNA is TGTGCCAGCAGTGAAGTCCTAGTTAGCAATCAGCCCCAGCACTTT. This translates into CASSEVLVSNQPQHF.

This clone was counted at least ten times. This rearrangement joins TRBV5-1 to TRBJ2-2; 11 bases line up with TRBD2. With 0 bases clipped from V and 0 bases from J, the junction kept 4 bases outside the gene matches. Germline V gives CDR1 SGHRS, CDR2 YFSETQ. This CDR3 spans 18 amino acids. CDR3 DNA: TGCGCCAGCAGCTTGGGACTAGCGGGACAACCGAACACCGGGGAGCTGTTTTTT. Encoded protein: CASSLGLAGQPNTGELFF.

This clone was recorded many times. DNA of the CDR3: TGTGCCAGTAGTTACCCGGACGCCTCTGAAGCTTTCTTT. Translation: CASSYPDASEAFF. The V and J genes are TRBV19 and TRBJ1-1, with D uncertain. The germline V and J ends were trimmed by 5 bases and 6 bases, with 13 bases remaining between them. The germline V gene has CDR1 LNHDA and CDR2 SQIVND (reference sequence). The CDR3 spans 13 residues. Full variable domain (remainder filled in from reference TRBV19 and TRBJ1-1): DGGITQSPKYLFRKEGQNVTLSCEQNLNHDAMYWYRQDPGQGLRLIYYSQIVNDFQKGDIAEGYSVSREKKESFPLTVTSAQKNPTAFYLCASSYPDASEAFFGQGTRLTVV.

A remark on this clone: A junction boundary mismatches the germline segment, possibly from a read error. The CDR3, as DNA: TGTGCCAGTAGCTTAGGGACACAGTCCTACAATGATCAGTTCTTC. It encodes CASSLGTQSYNDQFF. The gene calls are TRBV11-2 and TRBJ2-1, with D perhaps matching TRBD1 (6 bases). In germline, CDR1 is SGHAT, CDR2 FQNNGV. The CDR3 runs to 15 residues.

This clone was counted only a few times. A read error may be the cause here, since a much bigger clone is one base away. The identical CDR3 is also encoded by other nucleotide sequences in the sample. This chain connects TRBV18 to TRBJ2-1, with D possibly being TRBD2 (5 bases). CDR1 and CDR2 from the germline V gene are KGHSH and LQKENI. This CDR3 has 13 residues. The CDR3 DNA reads as TGCGCCAGCTCACCACCAGCGGCACCCAAGCAGTTCTTC. It is translated as CASSPPAAPKQFF.

Remarks on this clone: One base away lies a much larger clone, so this may be a sequencing read error. The conserved final phenylalanine or tryptophan is absent from the CDR3, which likely points to a read error. The J gene is TRBJ2-7, the V gene TRBV20-1, with TRBD1 as a possible D gene (6 bases). The CDR3 runs to 15 residues. The V and J ends lost 2 bases and 2 bases respectively, with 16 bases between them. Germline CDR1 and CDR2: DFQATT and SNEGSKA (reference sequence). CDR3 nucleotides: TGCAGTGCTAGAAAGGGCCGGGACATCCCCTACGAGCAGTACCTC. Translation gives CSARKGRDIPYEQYL.

There are many counts of this clone. The genes are TRBV6-5 and TRBJ1-1; D is unclear. V was clipped by 0 bases and J by 0 bases, with 5 bases between them. This CDR3 contains 14 residues. Germline values: CDR1 MNHEY, CDR2 SVGAGI. CDR3 DNA sequence: TGTGCCAGCAGTTACTCGTCTTTGAACACTGAAGCTTTCTTT. It yields the protein CASSYSSLNTEAFF.

This clone was seen many times. This chain joins TRBV12-3 or TRBV12-4 and TRBJ1-1; D is ambiguous. Trimming took off 1 base at V and 1 base at J, with 7 bases between the two ends. The CDR3 consists of 14 residues. The CDR3 here is CASSLDYKNTEAFF. CDR3 DNA: TGTGCCAGCAGTTTAGACTACAAGAACACTGAAGCTTTCTTT.

This clone was seen repeatedly, ten times or more. The chain links TRBV29-1 to TRBJ1-4, with 7 bases lining up with TRBD1. CDR1 and CDR2 (germline): SQVTM, ANQGSEA. This CDR3 has 13 amino acids. Trimming took 7 bases from V and 6 from J; bases not matched to a gene: 8. CDR3: CSAGRGQDEKLFF. For the CDR3, the DNA is TGCAGCGCCGGAAGGGGGCAGGATGAAAAACTGTTTTTT.

This clone was detected only a few times. The chain is built from TRBV29-1 and TRBJ1-4; D might be TRBD1 (5 bases). The V end lost 4 bases, the J end lost 4 bases, and 13 bases lay between the germline ends. CDR1 and CDR2 from the germline V gene are SQVTM and ANQGSEA. This CDR3 has 14 residues. The CDR3 loop is CSVGGTGDNEKLFF. The CDR3 region has the DNA TGCAGCGTTGGGGGCACAGGAGATAATGAAAAACTGTTTTTT.

The table lists this clone with many counts. The gene calls are TRBV9 and TRBJ2-2; 11 nucleotides align to TRBD2. V lost 0 bases to trimming and J lost 6 bases; unmatched junction nucleotides: 4. This CDR3 has 16 amino acids. CDR1 and CDR2 from the germline V gene are SGDLS and YYNGEE. This CDR3 is CASSVVPSGRSGELFF. CDR3 sequence (DNA): TGTGCCAGCAGCGTAGTCCCTAGCGGGAGGTCCGGGGAGCTGTTTTTT.

At least ten counts were recorded for this clone. The chain employs TRBV4-1 and TRBJ2-2; a weak D match, TRBD2 (5 bases). The CDR3 is 17 amino acids. Trimming took 1 base from V and 0 from J, leaving 12 bases between them. From germline, CDR1 is MGHRA and CDR2 YSYEKL. CDR3 nucleotides: TGCGCCAGCAGCCAAGGGATTAGCGCAGCGAACACCGGGGAGCTGTTTTTT. It yields the protein CASSQGISAANTGELFF.

This clone was observed many times. The chain links TRBV20-1 to TRBJ2-7; weak D call: TRBD2 (5 bases). The V end was cut by 8 bases, the J end by 4 bases, with 21 bases between. There are 14 residues in the CDR3. Germline assignment: CDR1 DFQATT and CDR2 SNEGSKA (reference sequence). CDR3 region: CSTVGLGVGYEQYF. The CDR3 nucleotides are TGCAGTACTGTTGGGCTGGGAGTCGGTTACGAGCAGTACTTC.

This clone was seen at least ten times. A much larger clone differs by one base, so this may be a read error. Other nucleotide sequences in the sample specify the same CDR3. The chain links TRBV19 to TRBJ1-3, with D unclear. CDR1 and CDR2 from the germline V gene are LNHDA and SQIVND (reference sequence). The CDR3 loop spans 14 amino acids. As DNA, the CDR3 is TGTGCCAGCAGTAATCTGTTTGCTGGAAACACCATATATTTT. It is translated as CASSNLFAGNTIYF.